This TCR beta chain was observed in a study of memory CD4+ T cells and cytomegalovirus serostatus. For the study at large: Of the healthy Belgian adults, 9 or 10 were CMV seropositive and approximately 25 seronegative.

V lost 4 bases, J lost 5 bases, and 17 bases stayed unmatched. The CDR3 extends over 18 amino acids. Germline loops: CDR1 SGHAT, CDR2 FQNNGV. The sort gate was single viable CD3+CD4+CD8-CD45RO+ cells for memory CD4+ T cells. CD4+ T cells were isolated by positive magnetic selection. Sequencing was performed with immunoSEQ multiplex PCR; in TCRdb, only in-frame clones are kept and a portion is missing. The table lists under 50,000 clones, over 60% of them singletons, with roughly 0.8% in the top ten. Specimen: memory CD4+ T cells from blood. This clonotype originated in an adult in good health and CMV-seronegative. V usage is TRBV11-2 and J usage is TRBJ2-5; 9 positions match TRBD2. CDR3 DNA: TGTGCCAGCAGCTCCCCTGTGGCGGGGGGGCGAAGGGGGGAGACCCAGTACTTC. This gives the protein CASSSPVAGGRRGETQYF.